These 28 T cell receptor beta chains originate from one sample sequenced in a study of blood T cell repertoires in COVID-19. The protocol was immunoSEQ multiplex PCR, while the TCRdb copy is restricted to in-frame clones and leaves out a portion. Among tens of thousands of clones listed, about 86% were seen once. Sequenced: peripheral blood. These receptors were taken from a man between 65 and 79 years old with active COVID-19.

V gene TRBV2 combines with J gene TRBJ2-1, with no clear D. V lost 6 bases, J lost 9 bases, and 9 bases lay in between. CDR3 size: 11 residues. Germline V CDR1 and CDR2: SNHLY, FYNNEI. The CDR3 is CASSRAGEQFF. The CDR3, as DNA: TGTGCCAGCAGCCGAGCCGGTGAGCAGTTCTTC. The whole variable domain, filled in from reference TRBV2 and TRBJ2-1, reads EPEVTQTPSHQVTQMGQEVILRCVPISNHLYFYWYRQILGQKVEFLVSFYNNEISEKSEIFDDQFSVERPDGSNFTLKIRSTKLEDSAMYFCASSRAGEQFFGPGTRLTVL.

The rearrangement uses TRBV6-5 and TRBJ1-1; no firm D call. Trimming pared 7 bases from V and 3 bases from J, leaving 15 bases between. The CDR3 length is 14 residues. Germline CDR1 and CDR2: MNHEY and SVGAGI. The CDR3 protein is CASILHPGYTEAFF. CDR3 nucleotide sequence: TGTGCCAGCATTCTCCACCCGGGGTACACTGAAGCTTTCTTT.

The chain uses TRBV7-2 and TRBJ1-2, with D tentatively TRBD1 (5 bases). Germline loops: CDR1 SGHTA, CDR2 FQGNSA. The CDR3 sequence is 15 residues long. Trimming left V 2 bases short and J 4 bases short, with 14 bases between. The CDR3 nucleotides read TGTGCCAGCAGCTTACGGGGACTTGGGGGCTATGGCTACACCTTC. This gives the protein CASSLRGLGGYGYTF.

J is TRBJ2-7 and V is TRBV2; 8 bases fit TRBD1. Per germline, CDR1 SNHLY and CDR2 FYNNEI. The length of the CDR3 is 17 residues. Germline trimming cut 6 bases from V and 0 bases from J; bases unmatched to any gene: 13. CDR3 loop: CASRAGRSTGASYEQYF. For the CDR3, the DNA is TGTGCCAGCAGAGCAGGGCGCTCGACAGGGGCCTCCTACGAGCAGTACTTC.

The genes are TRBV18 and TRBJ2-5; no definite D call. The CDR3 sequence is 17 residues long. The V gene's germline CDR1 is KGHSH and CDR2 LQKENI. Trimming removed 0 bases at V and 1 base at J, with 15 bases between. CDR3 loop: CASSPPLTYQSQETQYF. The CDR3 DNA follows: TGTGCCAGCTCACCACCTCTGACATACCAGTCCCAAGAGACCCAGTACTTC.

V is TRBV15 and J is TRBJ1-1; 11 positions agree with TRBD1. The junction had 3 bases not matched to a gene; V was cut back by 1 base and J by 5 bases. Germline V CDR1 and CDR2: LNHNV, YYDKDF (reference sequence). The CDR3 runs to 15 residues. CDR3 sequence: CATSRGGQGGTEAFF. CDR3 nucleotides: TGTGCCACCAGCAGAGGGGGACAGGGGGGTACTGAAGCTTTCTTT.

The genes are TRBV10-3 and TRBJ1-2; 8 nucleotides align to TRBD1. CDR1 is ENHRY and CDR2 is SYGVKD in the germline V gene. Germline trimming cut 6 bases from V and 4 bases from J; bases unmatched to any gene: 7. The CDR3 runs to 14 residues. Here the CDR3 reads CAIRTGVIGYGYTF. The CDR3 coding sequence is TGTGCCATCAGGACAGGGGTTATCGGCTATGGCTACACCTTC.

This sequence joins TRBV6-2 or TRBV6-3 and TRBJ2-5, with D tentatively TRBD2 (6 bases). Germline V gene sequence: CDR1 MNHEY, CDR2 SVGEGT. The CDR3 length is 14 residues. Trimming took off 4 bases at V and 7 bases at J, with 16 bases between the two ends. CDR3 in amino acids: CASSFAAGRGTQYF. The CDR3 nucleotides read TGTGCCAGCAGTTTCGCAGCGGGCCGGGGGACCCAGTACTTC.

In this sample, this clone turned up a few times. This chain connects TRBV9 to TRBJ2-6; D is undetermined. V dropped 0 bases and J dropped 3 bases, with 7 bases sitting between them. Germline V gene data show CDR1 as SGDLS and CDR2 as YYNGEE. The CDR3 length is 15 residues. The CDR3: CASSVGTLGANVLTF. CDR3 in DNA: TGTGCCAGCAGCGTAGGTACTCTTGGGGCCAACGTCCTGACTTTC.

The CDR3: CASGRGGYEQYF. DNA of the CDR3: TGTGCCAGCGGTCGGGGGGGCTACGAGCAGTACTTC. The chain employs TRBV11-3 and TRBJ2-7; 8 bases map to TRBD2. The CDR3 totals 12 residues. V shed 8 bases, J shed 3 bases, and the junction held 3 bases outside the gene matches. Germline-derived CDR1 and CDR2 are SGHNT and YENEEA. The full variable domain, in which reference TRBV11-3 and TRBJ2-7 provide the parts outside the CDR3, is EAGVVQSPRYKIIEKKQPVAFWCNPISGHNTLYWYLQNLGQGPELLIRYENEEAVDDSQLPKDRFSAERLKGVDSTLKIQPAELGDSAVYLCASGRGGYEQYFGPGTRLTVT.

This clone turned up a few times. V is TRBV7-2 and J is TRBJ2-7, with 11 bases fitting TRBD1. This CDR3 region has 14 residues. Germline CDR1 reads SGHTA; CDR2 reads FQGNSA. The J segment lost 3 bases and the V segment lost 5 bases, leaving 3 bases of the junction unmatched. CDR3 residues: CASSPGTGGYEQYF. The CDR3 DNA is TGTGCCAGCAGCCCCGGGACAGGGGGCTACGAGCAGTACTTC.

In nucleotides, the CDR3 is TGTGCCACCGAAGAGGGGGCAGGGAGCTCCTACGAGCAGTACTTC. Its protein is CATEEGAGSSYEQYF. This chain connects TRBV6-5 to TRBJ2-7, with TRBD1 matching over 7 bases. Germline V gives CDR1 MNHEY, CDR2 SVGAGI. V shed 10 bases and J 0 bases; nucleotides not matched to a gene: 12. The CDR3 loop spans 15 amino acids.

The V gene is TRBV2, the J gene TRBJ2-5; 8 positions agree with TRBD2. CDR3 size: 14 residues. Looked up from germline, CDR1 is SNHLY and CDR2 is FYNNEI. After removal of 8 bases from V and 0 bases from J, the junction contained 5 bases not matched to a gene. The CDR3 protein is CASQVAGYQETQYF. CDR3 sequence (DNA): TGTGCCAGCCAGGTAGCGGGGTACCAAGAGACCCAGTACTTC.

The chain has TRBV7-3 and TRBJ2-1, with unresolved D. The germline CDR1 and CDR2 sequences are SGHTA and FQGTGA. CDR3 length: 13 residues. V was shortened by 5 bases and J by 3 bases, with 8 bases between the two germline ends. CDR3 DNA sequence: TGTGCCAGCAGCCCCACTGACTACAATGAGCAGTTCTTC. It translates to CASSPTDYNEQFF.

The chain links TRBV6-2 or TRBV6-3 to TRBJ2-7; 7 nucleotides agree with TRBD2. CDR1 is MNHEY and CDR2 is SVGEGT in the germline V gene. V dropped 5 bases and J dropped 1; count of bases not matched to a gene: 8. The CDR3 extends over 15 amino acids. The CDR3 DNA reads TGTGCCAGCAGTAGCCCCCGGGGGGTATCCTACGAGCAGTACTTC. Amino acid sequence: CASSSPRGVSYEQYF.

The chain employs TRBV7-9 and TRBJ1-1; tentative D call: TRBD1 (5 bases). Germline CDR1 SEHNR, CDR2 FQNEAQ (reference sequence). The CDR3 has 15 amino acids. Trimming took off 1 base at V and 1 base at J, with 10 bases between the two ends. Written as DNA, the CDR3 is TGTGCCAGCAGCTTAGATGGGAGGGGGAACACTGAAGCTTTCTTT. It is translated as CASSLDGRGNTEAFF.

This CDR3 reads CSVEGEVRGTEAFF. CDR3 DNA sequence: TGCAGCGTTGAAGGGGAGGTTCGTGGCACTGAAGCTTTCTTT. This chain links TRBV29-1 with TRBJ1-1; no definite D call. CDR3 length: 14 residues. Germline V gene sequence: CDR1 SQVTM, CDR2 ANQGSEA. Trimming removed 1 base from V and 4 bases from J, with 13 bases in between.

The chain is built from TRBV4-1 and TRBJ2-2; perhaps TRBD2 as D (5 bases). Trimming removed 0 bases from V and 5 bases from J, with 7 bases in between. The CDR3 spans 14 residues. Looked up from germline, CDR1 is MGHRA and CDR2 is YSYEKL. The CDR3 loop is CASSQDGGTGELFF. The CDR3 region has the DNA TGCGCCAGCAGCCAAGACGGCGGGACCGGGGAGCTGTTTTTT.

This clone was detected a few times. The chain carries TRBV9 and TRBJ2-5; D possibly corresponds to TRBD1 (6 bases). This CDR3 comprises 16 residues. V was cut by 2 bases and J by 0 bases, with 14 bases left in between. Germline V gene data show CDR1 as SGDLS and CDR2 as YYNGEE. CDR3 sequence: CASSVRDTLYQETQYF. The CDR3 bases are TGTGCCAGCAGCGTCCGGGACACCCTGTACCAAGAGACCCAGTACTTC.

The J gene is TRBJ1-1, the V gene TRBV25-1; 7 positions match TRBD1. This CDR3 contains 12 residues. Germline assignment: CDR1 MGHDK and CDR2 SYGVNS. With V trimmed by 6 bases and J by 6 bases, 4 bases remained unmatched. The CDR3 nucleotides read TGTGCCAGCAGACAGGGGCGCGCTGAAGCTTTCTTT. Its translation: CASRQGRAEAFF.

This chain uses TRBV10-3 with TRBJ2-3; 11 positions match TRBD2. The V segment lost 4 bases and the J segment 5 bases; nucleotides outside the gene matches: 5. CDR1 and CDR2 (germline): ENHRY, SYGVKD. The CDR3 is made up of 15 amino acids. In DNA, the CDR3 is TGTGCCATCAGTGGACTAGCGGGGCGGGGAGATACGCAGTATTTT. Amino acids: CAISGLAGRGDTQYF.

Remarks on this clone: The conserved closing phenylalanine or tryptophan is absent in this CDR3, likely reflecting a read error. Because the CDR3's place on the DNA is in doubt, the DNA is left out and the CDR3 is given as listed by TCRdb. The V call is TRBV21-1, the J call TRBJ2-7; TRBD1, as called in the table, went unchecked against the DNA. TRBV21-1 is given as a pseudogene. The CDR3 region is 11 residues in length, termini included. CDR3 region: CASSKVPPGTQ.

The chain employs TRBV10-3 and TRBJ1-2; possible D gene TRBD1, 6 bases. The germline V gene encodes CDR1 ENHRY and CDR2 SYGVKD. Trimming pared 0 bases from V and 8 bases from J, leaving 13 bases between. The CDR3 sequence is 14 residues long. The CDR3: CAISESEQGGGYTF. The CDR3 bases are TGTGCCATCAGTGAGTCAGAACAGGGTGGGGGCTACACCTTC.

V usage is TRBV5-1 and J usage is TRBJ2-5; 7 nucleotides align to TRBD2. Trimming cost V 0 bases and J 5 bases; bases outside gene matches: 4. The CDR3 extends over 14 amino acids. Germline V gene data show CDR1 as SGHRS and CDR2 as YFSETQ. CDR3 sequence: CASSLGPGGETQYF. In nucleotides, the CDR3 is TGCGCCAGCAGCTTGGGTCCCGGGGGGGAGACCCAGTACTTC.

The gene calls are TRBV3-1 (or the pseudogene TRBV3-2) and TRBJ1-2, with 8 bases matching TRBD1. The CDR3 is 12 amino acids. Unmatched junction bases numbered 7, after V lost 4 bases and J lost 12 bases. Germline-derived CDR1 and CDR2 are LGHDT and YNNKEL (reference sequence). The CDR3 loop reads CASSPDRGFNTF. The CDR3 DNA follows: TGTGCCAGCAGCCCCGACAGGGGATTTAACACCTTC.

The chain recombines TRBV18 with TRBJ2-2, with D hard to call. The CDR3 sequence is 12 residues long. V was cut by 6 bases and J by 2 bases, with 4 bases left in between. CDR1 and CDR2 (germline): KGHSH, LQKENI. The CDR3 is CASSTNTGELFF. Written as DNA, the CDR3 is TGTGCCAGCTCCACTAACACCGGGGAGCTGTTTTTT.

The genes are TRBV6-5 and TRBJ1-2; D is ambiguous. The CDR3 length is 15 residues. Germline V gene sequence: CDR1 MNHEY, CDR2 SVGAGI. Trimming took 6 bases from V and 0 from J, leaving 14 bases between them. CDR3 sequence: CASSLGYRANYGYTF. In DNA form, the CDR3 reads TGTGCCAGCAGCCTCGGGTACCGCGCTAACTATGGCTACACCTTC.

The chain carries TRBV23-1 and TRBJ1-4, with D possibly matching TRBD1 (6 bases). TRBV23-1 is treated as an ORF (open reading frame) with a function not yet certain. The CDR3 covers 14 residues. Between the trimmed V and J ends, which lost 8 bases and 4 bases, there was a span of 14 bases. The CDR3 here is CASGGAGVNEKLFF. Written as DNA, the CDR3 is TGCGCCAGCGGTGGGGCAGGGGTTAATGAAAAACTGTTTTTT.